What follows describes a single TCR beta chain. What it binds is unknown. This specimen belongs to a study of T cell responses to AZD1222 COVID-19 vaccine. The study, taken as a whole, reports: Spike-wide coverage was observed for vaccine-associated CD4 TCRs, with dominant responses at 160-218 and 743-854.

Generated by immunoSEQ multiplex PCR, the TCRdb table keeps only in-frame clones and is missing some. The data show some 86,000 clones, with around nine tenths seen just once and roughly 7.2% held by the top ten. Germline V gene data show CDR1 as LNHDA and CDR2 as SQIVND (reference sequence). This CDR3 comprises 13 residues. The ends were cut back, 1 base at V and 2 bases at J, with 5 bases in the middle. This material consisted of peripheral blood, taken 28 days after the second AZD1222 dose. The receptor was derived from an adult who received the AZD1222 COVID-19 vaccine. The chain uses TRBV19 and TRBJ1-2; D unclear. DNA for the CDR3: TGTGCCAGTAGTATAGGGAGGAACTATGGCTACACCTTC. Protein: CASSIGRNYGYTF.